This T cell receptor beta chain was found in a study of early T cells in non-severe SARS-CoV-2 infection. CDR3 size: 15 residues. Unmatched junction bases numbered 9, after V lost 6 bases and J lost 3 bases. Germline V gene lookup returns CDR1 KGHSH and CDR2 LQKENI. In TCRdb, the 5' RACE reads were re-called with MiXCR into one record per CDR3 protein. The sample comprises approximately 79,000 distinct CDR3 sequences, 13% of which are singletons, and roughly 6% rests with the top ten. This clonotype originated in an adult who was a healthcare worker with PCR-confirmed SARS-CoV-2 infection or an uninfected control (not recorded which). Sequencing input: whole blood. V is TRBV18 and J is TRBJ2-3; 7 bases are a match to TRBD1. In DNA form, the CDR3 reads TGTGCCAGCTCTCGAAACAGGGGAGAGACAGATACGCAGTATTTT. Amino acid sequence: CASSRNRGETDTQYF.